Each of the 3 T cell receptor beta chains below was sequenced from the same sample in a study of radiotherapy plus CTLA-4 blockade in lung cancer. The assay was immunoSEQ multiplex PCR, and TCRdb's table has in-frame clones only and misses some. The sample yields 95,000 to 150,000 clones, approximately 90% seen once. The source was peripheral blood, collected from a patient treated with radiotherapy plus ipilimumab. These receptors originate from a human donor with non-small cell lung cancer that progressed on radiotherapy plus ipilimumab.

The V and J genes are TRBV19 and TRBJ1-5; perhaps TRBD1 as D (6 bases). This CDR3 has 15 residues. CDR1 is LNHDA and CDR2 is SQIVND in the germline V gene (reference sequence). V was cut by 2 bases and J by 3 bases, with 11 bases left in between. CDR3 amino acids: CASSISQGNNQPQHF. In DNA, the CDR3 is TGTGCCAGTAGTATATCACAGGGTAACAATCAGCCCCAGCATTTT.

This clone came up a few times. This rearrangement joins TRBV10-3 to TRBJ2-2; no clear D. The CDR3 consists of 12 residues. Germline CDR1 is ENHRY and CDR2 is SYGVKD. V was cut by 8 bases and J by 3 bases, with 7 bases left in between. The CDR3 nucleotides are TGTGCCATCCCGCCGGACACCGGGGAGCTGTTTTTT. It is translated as CAIPPDTGELFF.

Here the CDR3 DNA reads TGTGCCACCGTTGGGATGGACAGCACTGAAGCTTTCTTT. It specifies CATVGMDSTEAFF. The rearrangement joins TRBV19 to TRBJ1-1; possibly TRBD1 for D (6 bases). Trimming took 10 bases from V and 4 from J, leaving 16 bases between them. Germline CDR1 is LNHDA and CDR2 is SQIVND (reference sequence). This CDR3 is built from 13 residues.